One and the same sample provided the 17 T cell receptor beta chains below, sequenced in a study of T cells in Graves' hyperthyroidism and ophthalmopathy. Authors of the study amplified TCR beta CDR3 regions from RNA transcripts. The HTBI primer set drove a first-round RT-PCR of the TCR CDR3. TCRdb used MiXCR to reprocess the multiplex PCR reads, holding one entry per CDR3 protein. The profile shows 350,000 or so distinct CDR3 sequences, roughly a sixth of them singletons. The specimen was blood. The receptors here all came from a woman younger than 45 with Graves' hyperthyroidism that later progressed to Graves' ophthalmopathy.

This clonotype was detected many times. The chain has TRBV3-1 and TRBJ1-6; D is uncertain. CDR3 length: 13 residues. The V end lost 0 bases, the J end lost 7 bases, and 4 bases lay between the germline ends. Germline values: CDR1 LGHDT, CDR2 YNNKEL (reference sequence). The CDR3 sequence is CASSQEQNSPLHF. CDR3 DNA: TGTGCCAGCAGCCAAGAGCAGAATTCACCCCTCCACTTT.

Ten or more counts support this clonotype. The CDR3 here is CASSRQNTGELFF. The CDR3, as DNA: TGTGCCAGCTCAAGGCAAAACACCGGGGAGCTGTTTTTT. The rearrangement joins TRBV18 to TRBJ2-2; the D is unclear. Trimming took 5 bases from V and 2 from J, leaving 6 bases between them. There are 13 residues in the CDR3. CDR1 and CDR2 from the germline V gene are KGHSH and LQKENI.

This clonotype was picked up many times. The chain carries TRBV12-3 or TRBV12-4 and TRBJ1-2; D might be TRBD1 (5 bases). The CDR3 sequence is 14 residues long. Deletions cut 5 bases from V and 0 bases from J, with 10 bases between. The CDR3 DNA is TGTGCCAGCAGTGAACAGGAGTCTAACTATGGCTACACCTTC. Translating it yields CASSEQESNYGYTF.

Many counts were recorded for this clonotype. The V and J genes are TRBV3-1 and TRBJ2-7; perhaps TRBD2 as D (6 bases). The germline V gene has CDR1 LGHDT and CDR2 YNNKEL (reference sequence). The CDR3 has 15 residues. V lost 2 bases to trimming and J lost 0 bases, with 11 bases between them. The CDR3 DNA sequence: TGTGCCAGCAGCCAACAGGACTACCGCTCCTACGAGCAGTACTTC. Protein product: CASSQQDYRSYEQYF.

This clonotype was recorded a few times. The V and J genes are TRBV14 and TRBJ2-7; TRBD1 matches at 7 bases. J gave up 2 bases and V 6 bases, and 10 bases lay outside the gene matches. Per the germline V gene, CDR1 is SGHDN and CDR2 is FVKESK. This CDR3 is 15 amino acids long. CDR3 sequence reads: CASSRQGIKAYEQYF. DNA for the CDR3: TGTGCCAGCAGTAGACAGGGAATAAAAGCCTACGAGCAGTACTTC.

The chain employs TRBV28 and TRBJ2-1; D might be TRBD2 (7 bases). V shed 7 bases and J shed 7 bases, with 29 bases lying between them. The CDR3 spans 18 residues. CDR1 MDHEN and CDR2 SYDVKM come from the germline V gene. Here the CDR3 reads CASTPGGRWGGTMNEQFF. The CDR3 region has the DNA TGTGCCAGCACCCCCGGGGGGCGCTGGGGGGGTACAATGAATGAGCAGTTCTTC.

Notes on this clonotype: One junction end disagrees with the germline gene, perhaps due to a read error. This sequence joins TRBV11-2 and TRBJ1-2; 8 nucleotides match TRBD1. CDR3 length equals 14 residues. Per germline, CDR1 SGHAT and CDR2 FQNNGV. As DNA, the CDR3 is TGTGCCAGCAGCTGGGACAGGACAAACTATGACTACACCTTC. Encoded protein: CASSWDRTNYDYTF.

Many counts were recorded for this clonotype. CDR3 coding DNA: TGTGCCAGCAGTGGGGACGTTCCAGACGAGCAGTACTTC. This encodes CASSGDVPDEQYF. The chain joins TRBV2 to TRBJ2-7, with D perhaps assigned TRBD1 or TRBD2 (5 bases each). This CDR3 has 13 amino acids. Trimming removed 4 bases from V and 5 bases from J, with 12 bases in between. From germline, CDR1 is SNHLY and CDR2 FYNNEI.

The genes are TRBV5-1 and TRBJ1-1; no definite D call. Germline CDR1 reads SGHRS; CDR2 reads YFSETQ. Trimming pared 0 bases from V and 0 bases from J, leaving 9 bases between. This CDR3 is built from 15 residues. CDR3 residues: CASSLGGGVNTEAFF. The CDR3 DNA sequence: TGCGCCAGCAGCTTGGGGGGTGGGGTGAACACTGAAGCTTTCTTT. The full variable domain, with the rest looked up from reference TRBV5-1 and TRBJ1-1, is KAGVTQTPRYLIKTRGQQVTLSCSPISGHRSVSWYQQTPGQGLQFLFEYFSETQRNKGNFPGRFSGRQFSNSRSEMNVSTLELGDSALYLCASSLGGGVNTEAFFGQGTRLTVV.

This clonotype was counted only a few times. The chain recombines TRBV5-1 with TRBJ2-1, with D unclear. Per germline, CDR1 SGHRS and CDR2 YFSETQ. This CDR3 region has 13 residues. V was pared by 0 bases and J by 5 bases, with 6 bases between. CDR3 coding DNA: TGCGCCAGCAGCTTGGCCGCAGACAATGAGCAGTTCTTC. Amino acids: CASSLAADNEQFF. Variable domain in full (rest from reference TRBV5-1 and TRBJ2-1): KAGVTQTPRYLIKTRGQQVTLSCSPISGHRSVSWYQQTPGQGLQFLFEYFSETQRNKGNFPGRFSGRQFSNSRSEMNVSTLELGDSALYLCASSLAADNEQFFGPGTRLTVL.

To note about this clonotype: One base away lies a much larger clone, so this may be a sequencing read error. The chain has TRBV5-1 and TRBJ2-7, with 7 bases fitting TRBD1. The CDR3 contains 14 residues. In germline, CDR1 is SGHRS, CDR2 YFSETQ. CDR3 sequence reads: CASSLVGQSYEHYF. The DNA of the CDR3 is TGCGCCAGCAGCTTGGTGGGACAGTCCTACGAGCACTACTTC.

In DNA form, the CDR3 reads TGTGCCAGCAGTGAAAATACTATAAGCACAGATACGCAGTATTTT. Its protein product is CASSENTISTDTQYF. The chain recombines TRBV2 with TRBJ2-3; D is uncertain. With 2 bases removed from V and 0 bases from J, the gap between germline ends came to 9 bases. This CDR3 contains 15 residues. Germline lookup yields CDR1 SNHLY and CDR2 FYNNEI.

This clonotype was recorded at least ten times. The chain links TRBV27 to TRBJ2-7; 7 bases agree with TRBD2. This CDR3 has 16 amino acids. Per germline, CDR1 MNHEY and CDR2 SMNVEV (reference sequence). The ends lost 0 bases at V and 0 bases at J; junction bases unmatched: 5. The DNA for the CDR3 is TGTGCCAGCAGTTTATCGGCGGGAGCTACCTCCTACGAGCAGTACTTC. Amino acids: CASSLSAGATSYEQYF.

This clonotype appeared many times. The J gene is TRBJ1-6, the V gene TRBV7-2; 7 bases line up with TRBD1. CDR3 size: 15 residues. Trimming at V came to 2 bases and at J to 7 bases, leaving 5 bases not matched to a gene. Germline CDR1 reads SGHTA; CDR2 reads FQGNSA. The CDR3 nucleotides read TGTGCCAGCAGCTTAAGTACAGGGGCAAATTCACCCCTCCACTTT. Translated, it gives CASSLSTGANSPLHF. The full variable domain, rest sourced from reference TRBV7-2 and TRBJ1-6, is GAGVSQSPSNKVTEKGKDVELRCDPISGHTALYWYRQSLGQGLEFLIYFQGNSAPDKSGLPSDRFSAERTGGSVSTLTIQRTQQEDSAVYLCASSLSTGANSPLHFGNGTRLTVT.

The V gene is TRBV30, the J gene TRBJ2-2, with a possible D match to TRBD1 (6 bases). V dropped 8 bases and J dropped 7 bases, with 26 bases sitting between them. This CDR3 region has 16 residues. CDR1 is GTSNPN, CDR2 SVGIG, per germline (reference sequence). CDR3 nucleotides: TGTGCCGTGGGACATTCGGGACAAACTGGGGGCGGGGAGCTGTTTTTT. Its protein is CAVGHSGQTGGGELFF.

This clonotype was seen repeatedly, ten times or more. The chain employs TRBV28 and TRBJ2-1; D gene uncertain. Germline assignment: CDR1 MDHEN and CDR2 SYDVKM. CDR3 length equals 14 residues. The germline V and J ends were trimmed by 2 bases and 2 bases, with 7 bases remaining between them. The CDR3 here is CASSLATTYNEQFF. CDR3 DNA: TGTGCCAGCAGTTTAGCAACTACCTACAATGAGCAGTTCTTC.

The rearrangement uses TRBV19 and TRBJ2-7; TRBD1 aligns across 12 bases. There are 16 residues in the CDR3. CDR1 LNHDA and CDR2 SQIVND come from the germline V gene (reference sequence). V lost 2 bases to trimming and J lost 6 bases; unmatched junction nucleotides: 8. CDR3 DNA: TGTGCCAGTAGTATATGGGCCGGGACAGGGGGCGTCGAGCAGTACTTC. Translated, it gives CASSIWAGTGGVEQYF.